The 3 T cell receptor beta chains below all came from one sample that was sequenced in a study of human T cells and chemical hapten exposure. Time point noted: pre-sensitization, week 0. Treatment here: therapeutic diphenylcyclopropenone sensitization with weekly scalp DPC. Each CDR3 protein gets one entry after TCRdb re-called the RACE reads with MiXCR. The sample holds approximately 80,000 distinct CDR3 sequences, approximately 14% seen once. The material was whole blood, obtained in connection with sensitization to the hapten diphenylcyclopropenone (DPC). The receptor source for this set is a woman aged 50 to 60 with alopecia areata. Some clones in this sample may be carry-over from other donors' samples.

This clonotype was observed a few times. The chain recombines TRBV27 with TRBJ1-2; 7 bases line up with TRBD1. Per the germline V gene, CDR1 is MNHEY and CDR2 is SMNVEV (reference sequence). This CDR3 region has 16 residues. The junction had 9 bases not matched to a gene; V was cut back by 5 bases and J by 0 bases. The CDR3 protein is CASSLRQGTANYGYTF. Written as DNA, the CDR3 is TGTGCCAGCAGTCTCAGACAGGGTACAGCTAACTATGGCTACACCTTC.

Many counts were recorded for this clonotype. This rearrangement joins TRBV6-2 or TRBV6-3 to TRBJ2-2, with D unclear. CDR3 length equals 14 residues. Trimming removed 6 bases at V and 0 bases at J, with 8 bases between. Germline values: CDR1 MNHEY, CDR2 SVGEGT. CDR3 nucleotide sequence: TGTGCCAGCAGCAAAACTACGAACACCGGGGAGCTGTTTTTT. This codes for CASSKTTNTGELFF.

This clonotype was picked up a small number of times. V gene TRBV12-3 or TRBV12-4 combines with J gene TRBJ2-2, with D unclear. V lost 4 bases, J lost 1 base, and 4 bases lay in between. This CDR3 is 13 amino acids long. The CDR3, as DNA: TGTGCCAGCAGTTCTCAGAACACCGGGGAGCTGTTTTTT. Protein product: CASSSQNTGELFF.